Listed below are T cell receptor beta chains from one sample, sequenced in a study of blood T cell repertoires in COVID-19. Produced via immunoSEQ multiplex PCR; TCRdb's table is partial and in-frame only. Of approximately 94,000 clones listed, over 80% are singletons. Sequenced sample: peripheral blood. These TCRs come from a man aged 45 to 65 with active or convalescent COVID-19. CDR3s include the opening cysteine and the closing phenylalanine or tryptophan. The D gene is left open where the match is weak. Only some rows state a clone size, as once, few, many or a class for expanded clones.

>TRBD2|TRBJ2-3|TRBV24-1|NA
TGTGCCACCAGTGATTTGACTCCTAGCGGTAGCACAGATACGCAGTATTTT
CATSDLTPSGSTDTQYF
>TRBD1|TRBJ1-1|TRBV7-9|few
TGTGCCAGCAGACGGACAGGGAACACTGAAGCTTTCTTT
CASRRTGNTEAFF
>NA|TRBJ1-1|TRBV24-1|NA
TGTGCCACCAAAAGGGAGAGGGCGGCCGGCACTGAAGCTTTCTTT
CATKRERAAGTEAFF
>TRBD1|TRBJ2-6|TRBV6-6|NA
TGTGCCAGCAGTGGGGACAGGGTATCTGGGGCCAACGTCCTGACTTTC
CASSGDRVSGANVLTF
>TRBD1|TRBJ1-6|TRBV6-1|once
TGTGCCAGCAGTGAAGCGGTTACCGGGACAGTAAATTCACCCCTCCACTTT
CASSEAVTGTVNSPLHF
>NA|TRBJ1-4|TRBV6-1|few
TGTGCCAGCAGTGAAGGGGGAGGGGGAGGAGAAAAACTGTTTTTT
CASSEGGGGGEKLFF
>NA|TRBJ1-2|TRBV3-1/TRBV3-2|NA
TGTGCCAGCTGGCGGGGAGGGGGCTATGGCTACACCTTC
CASWRGGGYGYTF
>TRBD2|TRBJ2-7|TRBV27|few
TGTGCCAGCAGTCTCCCGGGACTAGCGGGAGTTACCGAGCAGTACTTC
CASSLPGLAGVTEQYF
>NA|TRBJ2-2|TRBV28|NA
TGTGCCAGTGGCTTCAGAAACACCGGGGAGCTGTTTTTT
CASGFRNTGELFF
>TRBD2|TRBJ2-5|TRBV27|NA
TGTGCCAGCAGAAGGACTAGATTAGAGACCCAGTACTTC
CASRRTRLETQYF